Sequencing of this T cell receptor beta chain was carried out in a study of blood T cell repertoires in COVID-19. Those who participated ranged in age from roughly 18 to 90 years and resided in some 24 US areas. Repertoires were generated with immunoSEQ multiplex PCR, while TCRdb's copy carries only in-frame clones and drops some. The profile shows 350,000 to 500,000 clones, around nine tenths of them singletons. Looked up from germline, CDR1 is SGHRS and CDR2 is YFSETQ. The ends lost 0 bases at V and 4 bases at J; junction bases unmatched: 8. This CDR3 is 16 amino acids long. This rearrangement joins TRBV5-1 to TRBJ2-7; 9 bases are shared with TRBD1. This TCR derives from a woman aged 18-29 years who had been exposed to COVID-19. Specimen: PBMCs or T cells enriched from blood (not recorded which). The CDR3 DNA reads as TGCGCCAGCAGCTTGGCCGGGACAGGGTATATTTACGAGCAGTACTTC. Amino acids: CASSLAGTGYIYEQYF.